The present T cell receptor beta chain was sequenced within a study of blood T cells in healthy people across ages. Regarding the study as a whole: Expanded clonotype shifts may have been confounded, as the donors had an unknown CMV status. It was not possible, with unsorted PBMCs, to conclusively compare naive and antigen-experienced cells. Per million T cells, TCR beta diversity dropped about linearly as age rose.

The germline gives CDR1 LGHNT, CDR2 FRNRAP. Losses at the gene ends were 6 bases for V and 3 bases for J; bases not matched to a gene: 7. The CDR3 runs to 15 residues. About this clonotype: Its antigen is unidentified.

A second PCR, run for about 7 to 12 cycles, used a sample-barcoded 5' primer plus a J-beta primer mix. Researchers report that each sample yielded at least 3 million CDR3-containing paired-end reads. One entry per CDR3 protein results from TCRdb running MiXCR on the 5' RACE reads. The repertoire includes 650,000 to 700,000 distinct CDR3 sequences, 52% of them detected once, and roughly 13% sits in the top ten. This TCR derives from a woman older than 75 in good health. The sequencing sample was made of blood. This rearrangement joins TRBV12-5 to TRBJ2-1; TRBD2 matches at 8 bases. The CDR3 sequence: CASGRSGRVYNEQFF. Here the CDR3 DNA reads TGTGCTAGTGGAAGATCCGGGAGGGTCTACAATGAGCAGTTCTTC.